This T cell receptor (beta chain) was found in a study of OX40 agonist ivuxolimab in advanced cancers. At the level of the study: The dose-escalation cohort had hepatocellular carcinoma, melanoma, renal cell or head and neck cancer. Averaging about 60 years in age, with a range of roughly 23 to 85, the cohort was around 83% male.

Using immunoSEQ multiplex PCR, the repertoire was profiled, and TCRdb retains in-frame clones only, with some absent. There are roughly 60,000 clones in the sample; about four fifths occur only once, and 27% lies in the top ten. The study's findings and limits: Compared with CD4+, CD8+ T cells on average had more expanded clones. The antigens recognized by the expanded peripheral T cells, that is their antigen specificity, were not determined.

To note about this clone: Its antigen remains unknown.

This TCR was recovered from an adult with an advanced solid tumor such as melanoma, head and neck, liver or kidney cancer. The sample in question was CD4+ or CD8+ T cells sorted from blood, obtained in a trial of the OX40 agonist ivuxolimab.

The CDR3 DNA reads TGTGCCTGGAGTGTACACGGGTTCACCGGGGAGCTGTTTTTT. This encodes CAWSVHGFTGELFF. The chain combines TRBV30 with TRBJ2-2; D remains ambiguous. This CDR3 has 14 residues. CDR1 is GTSNPN and CDR2 is SVGIG in the germline V gene (reference sequence). V was trimmed by 0 bases and J by 4 bases, leaving 9 bases between them.